This is a list of T cell receptor beta chains from one sample in a study of blood T cell repertoires in COVID-19. Clones were read by immunoSEQ multiplex PCR, and TCRdb kept only the in-frame ones, dropping some. Among fewer than 300,000 clones listed, approximately 81% were seen once. Sequences were obtained from peripheral blood. These receptors were taken from a woman under 30 with acute or convalescent COVID-19. The CDR3 runs from the conserved cysteine through the conserved F or W. A D gene is named only where the DNA matches it firmly. Clone size is shown for a subset of rows, as once, few, many or a class of expanded clone.

j_gene,abundance,d_gene,v_gene,CDR3aa,CDR3nt
TRBJ2-3,few,.,TRBV28,CASIKGGSTDTQYF,TGTGCCAGCATAAAAGGCGGGTCCACAGATACGCAGTATTTT
TRBJ2-2,.,.,TRBV5-5,CASSSPGAGELFF,TGTGCCAGCAGTTCCCCGGGGGCCGGGGAGCTGTTTTTT
TRBJ2-7,.,.,TRBV10-3,CAISALVSWSYEQYF,TGTGCCATCAGTGCTCTAGTTAGCTGGTCCTACGAGCAGTACTTC
TRBJ2-1,.,.,TRBV2,CASSGWRANNEQFF,TGTGCCAGCAGTGGCTGGCGGGCTAACAATGAGCAGTTCTTC
TRBJ2-1,once,.,TRBV7-3,CASSRSSPRGIYNEQFF,TGTGCCAGCAGCCGTTCTTCCCCGAGGGGGATCTACAATGAGCAGTTCTTC
TRBJ2-7,.,TRBD1,TRBV29-1,CSVDSGTGSSYEQYF,TGCAGCGTTGACTCCGGGACAGGGAGCTCCTACGAGCAGTACTTC
TRBJ2-2,few,TRBD2,TRBV29-1,CSVVKLAGGPDTGELFF,TGCAGCGTTGTGAAGCTAGCGGGAGGGCCCGACACCGGGGAGCTGTTTTTT
TRBJ1-2,.,.,TRBV12-5,CASGFLEEGQNYGYTF,TGTGCTAGTGGTTTCTTGGAAGAGGGACAAAACTATGGCTACACCTTC
TRBJ1-2,.,.,TRBV21-1,CASSEMGPGQTSEVGYTF,TGTGCCAGCAGCGAAATGGGACCGGGACAGACTTCGGAAGTTGGCTACACCTTC
TRBJ1-6,once,.,TRBV23-1,CASSQSKPRQCTSFSYNSPLHF,TGCGCCAGCAGTCAATCTAAGCCCCGACAGTGTACCTCCTTCTCCTATAATTCACCCCTCCACTTT
TRBJ1-1,.,.,TRBV27,CASSSAMNTEAFF,TGTGCCAGCAGTTCTGCTATGAACACTGAAGCTTTCTTT
TRBJ2-7,.,.,TRBV7-2,CASSFEVAGLREQYF,TGTGCCAGCAGCTTTGAAGTAGCTGGCTTACGCGAGCAGTACTTC
TRBJ1-6,.,.,TRBV30,CAWSVLGAEDSPLHF,TGTGCCTGGAGTGTTTTGGGGGCTGAGGATTCACCCCTCCACTTT
TRBJ2-7,once,.,TRBV11-2,CASSFRRGGDPRAYEQYF,TGTGCCAGCAGCTTCCGAAGAGGGGGGGACCCTAGGGCTTACGAGCAGTACTTC
TRBJ1-6,.,TRBD1,TRBV5-5,CASSSGDSSPLHF,TGTGCCAGCAGCTCTGGGGACAGTTCACCCCTCCACTTT
TRBJ2-1,.,TRBD2,TRBV7-2,CASSFFASGSGEQFF,TGTGCCAGCAGCTTTTTCGCTAGCGGGAGTGGTGAGCAGTTCTTC
TRBJ1-3,.,TRBD1,TRBV7-8,CASSWTGGSGNTIYF,TGTGCCAGCAGCTGGACAGGCGGCTCTGGAAACACCATATATTTT
TRBJ2-7,.,.,TRBV6-1,CASSEDSRYSQYF,TGTGCCAGCAGTGAAGACTCCCGGTACTCGCAGTACTTC
TRBJ1-6,.,.,TRBV7-9,CASSERTAYNSPLHF,TGTGCCAGCAGCGAGCGGACAGCCTATAATTCACCCCTCCACTTT
TRBJ2-7,.,TRBD1,TRBV10-2,CASSEGRQGPPYEQYF,TGCGCCAGCAGTGAAGGGCGACAGGGTCCCCCCTACGAGCAGTACTTC
TRBJ1-1,.,.,TRBV29-1,CSVEGVSTGTVNTEAFF,TGCAGCGTTGAAGGGGTCTCAACAGGGACCGTGAACACTGAAGCTTTCTTT
TRBJ2-7,.,TRBD1,TRBV14,CASSGTAPYEQYF,TGTGCCAGCAGCGGGACAGCGCCCTACGAGCAGTACTTC
TRBJ2-5,.,TRBD1,TRBV7-7,CASSPGQGWRETQYF,TGTGCTAGCAGCCCGGGACAGGGATGGAGAGAGACCCAGTACTTC
TRBJ1-5,.,.,TRBV9,CASSVGDSNQPQHF,TGTGCCAGCAGCGTGGGAGATAGCAATCAGCCCCAGCATTTT
TRBJ2-1,.,TRBD2,TRBV19,CASSITATAGGDNEQFF,TGTGCCAGTAGTATCACCGCCACAGCGGGAGGGGACAATGAGCAGTTCTTC
TRBJ2-3,.,TRBD2,TRBV7-7,CASSLGTSNTDTQYF,TGTGCTAGCAGCTTAGGGACTAGCAACACAGATACGCAGTATTTT
TRBJ2-2,.,.,TRBV5-1,CASSLRLVDTGELFF,TGCGCCAGCAGCCTTAGACTAGTTGATACCGGGGAGCTGTTTTTT
TRBJ2-1,few,.,TRBV7-9,CASQHYSYNEQFF,TGTGCCAGCCAACATTACTCCTACAATGAGCAGTTCTTC
TRBJ2-7,.,.,TRBV14,CASSQVLRGTSYEQYF,TGTGCCAGCAGCCAAGTTTTGCGGGGGACATCCTACGAGCAGTACTTC
TRBJ2-7,.,.,TRBV5-8,CANGDFIYEQYF,TGTGCCAACGGTGACTTCATCTACGAGCAGTACTTC
TRBJ2-2,.,TRBD2,TRBV27,CASSFMTSPGELFF,TGTGCCAGCAGTTTTATGACTAGCCCCGGGGAGCTGTTTTTT
TRBJ2-7,.,TRBD2,TRBV9,CASSPHGSGKTYEQYF,TGTGCCAGCAGCCCCCACGGTAGCGGGAAAACCTACGAGCAGTACTTC
TRBJ1-3,.,.,TRBV6-5,CASTGQGDGNTIYF,TGTGCCAGCACTGGGCAGGGCGACGGAAACACCATATATTTT
TRBJ1-1,.,.,TRBV9,CASSVTTTREAFF,TGTGCCAGCAGCGTAACCACCACGAGGGAAGCTTTCTTT
TRBJ1-1,.,TRBD1,TRBV28,CASRTGGWVEAFF,TGTGCCAGCAGAACAGGGGGATGGGTTGAAGCTTTCTTT
TRBJ2-7,.,.,TRBV21-1,CASSKRSGHRATGVRRQYF,TGTGCCAGCAGCAAACGGAGCGGACACAGGGCCACGGGTGTACGAAGGCAGTACTTC
TRBJ2-1,.,.,TRBV7-2,CASSLEGRDYNEQFF,TGTGCCAGCAGCTTAGAGGGGCGGGATTACAATGAGCAGTTCTTC
TRBJ2-7,.,TRBD1,TRBV5-4,CASSSGQGAYEQYF,TGTGCCAGCAGCTCCGGACAGGGGGCATACGAGCAGTACTTC
TRBJ1-2,.,.,TRBV6-6,CASSEGGRKYRF,TGTGCCAGCAGTGAGGGTGGTCGGAAATATCGGTTC
TRBJ1-5,.,TRBD1,TRBV5-1,CASSLGQGANQPQHF,TGCGCCAGCAGCTTGGGACAGGGGGCTAATCAGCCCCAGCATTTT
TRBJ2-5,.,TRBD2,TRBV4-3,CASSQDPSGRAVETQYF,TGCGCCAGCAGCCAAGACCCTAGCGGGAGGGCCGTGGAGACCCAGTACTTC
TRBJ2-1,.,TRBD2,TRBV11-1,CASSLARLAGMYNEQFF,TGTGCCAGCAGCTTAGCCCGGCTAGCGGGAATGTACAATGAGCAGTTCTTC
TRBJ2-3,.,.,TRBV4-1,CASSQVTASTDTQYF,TGCGCCAGCAGCCAAGTGACAGCTAGCACAGATACGCAGTATTTT
TRBJ1-1,.,.,TRBV20-1,CSAEKNTEAFF,TGCAGTGCGGAGAAGAACACTGAAGCTTTCTTT
TRBJ1-1,.,.,TRBV6-5,CASSLTGWGNTEAFF,TGTGCCAGCAGTCTGACAGGATGGGGGAACACTGAAGCTTTCTTT
TRBJ1-3,.,.,TRBV18,CASSPRLLTGGSGNTIYF,TGTGCCAGCTCACCACGGCTCCTGACGGGGGGATCTGGAAACACCATATATTTT
TRBJ1-5,.,TRBD1,TRBV27,CASMGAGGSNQPQHF,TGTGCCAGCATGGGGGCAGGGGGTAGCAATCAGCCCCAGCATTTT
TRBJ2-5,.,TRBD2,TRBV28,CASSSPPRGVAGGPETQYF,TGTGCCAGCAGTTCACCCCCGCGCGGAGTAGCGGGAGGGCCGGAGACCCAGTACTTC